The rows below give T cell receptor beta chains drawn from one sample of a study of T cells in Graves' hyperthyroidism and ophthalmopathy. TCRdb reprocessed the multiplex PCR reads with MiXCR, giving one entry per CDR3 protein. The sample shows 750,000 to 950,000 distinct CDR3 sequences, approximately 40% of them seen only once. The source material was blood. Receptors were obtained from a young man with Graves' hyperthyroidism. Both conserved end residues are part of each CDR3. The order of the fields is D gene, J gene, clone size, V gene, CDR3 DNA, CDR3 protein. A D gene is named only where the DNA matches it firmly. Not all rows give a size; the values are once, few, many and, for expanded clones, a class.

D: NA
J: TRBJ1-4
size: NA
V: TRBV9
DNA: TGTGCCGGCAGTGCCGGTACTTCCGAAAAACTGTTTTTT
CDR3: CAGSAGTSEKLFF

D: NA
J: TRBJ1-2
size: NA
V: TRBV6-5
DNA: TGTGCCAGCAGCCCTACCCCCAGGGTTAATCCTAACTATGGCTACACCTTC
CDR3: CASSPTPRVNPNYGYTF

D: NA
J: TRBJ2-5
size: few
V: TRBV7-6
DNA: TGTGCCAGCAGCCAAGATAGCCCTGAGACCCAGTACTTC
CDR3: CASSQDSPETQYF

D: NA
J: TRBJ1-5
size: many
V: TRBV15
DNA: TGTGCCACCAGCAGACCAGGGGATAGCGGCGGCAATCAGCCCCAGCATTTT
CDR3: CATSRPGDSGGNQPQHF

D: TRBD1
J: TRBJ2-5
size: few
V: TRBV12-3/TRBV12-4
DNA: TGTGCCAGCAACACAGGGGCTGAGACCCAGTACTTC
CDR3: CASNTGAETQYF

D: NA
J: TRBJ1-6
size: NA
V: TRBV5-1
DNA: TGCGCCAGCAGCTTAACGAGGGCCGGCTATAATTCACCCCTCCACTTT
CDR3: CASSLTRAGYNSPLHF

D: NA
J: TRBJ2-5
size: NA
V: TRBV7-9
DNA: TGTGCCAGCAGCTTAGGGACCCCGGGAGAGACCCAGTACTTC
CDR3: CASSLGTPGETQYF

D: TRBD1
J: TRBJ1-5
size: many
V: TRBV15
DNA: TGTGCCACGCCTATGGTAGGGGGCGATGGGTTTAACGAAAGGGAGCCCCAGCATTTT
CDR3: CATPMVGGDGFNEREPQHF

D: NA
J: TRBJ1-6
size: few
V: TRBV4-1
DNA: TGCGCCAGCAGCCAAGAAGGCTCTCCGGGTGGATCACCCCTCCACTTT
CDR3: CASSQEGSPGGSPLHF

D: NA
J: TRBJ2-5
size: few
V: TRBV20-1
DNA: TGCAGTGCTCCCCCCCCCCGAGTAGGAGAGACCCAGTACTTC
CDR3: CSAPPPRVGETQYF

D: NA
J: TRBJ1-1
size: NA
V: TRBV10-3
DNA: TGTGCCAGCAGTTACTTGGGCTACACTGAAGCTTTCTTT
CDR3: CASSYLGYTEAFF

D: NA
J: TRBJ2-7
size: NA
V: TRBV10-3
DNA: TGTGCCATCAGTATCAGGGAACTTGAGGCCTACGAGCAGTACTTC
CDR3: CAISIRELEAYEQYF

D: NA
J: TRBJ1-1
size: many
V: TRBV7-9
DNA: TGTGCCAGCAGCTTGGGGGTGGGGGAAGCTTTCTTT
CDR3: CASSLGVGEAFF

D: NA
J: TRBJ1-2
size: NA
V: TRBV20-1
DNA: TGCAGTGCTAGAGCGGTGGCGCACGATGGCTACACCTTC
CDR3: CSARAVAHDGYTF